The rows below give T cell receptor beta chains drawn from one sample of a study of blood T cell repertoires in COVID-19. This table comes from immunoSEQ multiplex PCR, and its TCRdb copy is limited to in-frame clones, with some not included. The sample lists approximately 100,000 clones; around 89% were seen once. Sequencing was carried out using peripheral blood. The receptors shown here come from a human donor with acute or convalescent COVID-19. The donor label of this sample is uncertain. CDR3s leave out the opening cysteine and the closing phenylalanine or tryptophan. Each record gives: clone size, V gene, J gene, CDR3 protein. Part of the rows lack a size; the others show once, few, many or a class for expanded clones.

clone size: NA; V gene: TRBV7-9; J gene: TRBJ2-7; CDR3 protein: ASSPESGGYLYEQY
clone size: many; V gene: TRBV7-2; J gene: TRBJ2-1; CDR3 protein: ASSLDRGRNYEQF
clone size: NA; V gene: TRBV6-2/TRBV6-3; J gene: TRBJ1-5; CDR3 protein: ASSDLLDSYSNQPQH
clone size: NA; V gene: TRBV5-1; J gene: TRBJ2-1; CDR3 protein: ASSLASGSSYNEQF
clone size: NA; V gene: TRBV7-9; J gene: TRBJ1-5; CDR3 protein: ASSLGQGDLKPQH
clone size: NA; V gene: TRBV6-6; J gene: TRBJ1-1; CDR3 protein: ASIPGQGRTEAF
clone size: NA; V gene: TRBV6-5; J gene: TRBJ1-4; CDR3 protein: ASSYSFLNEKLF
clone size: NA; V gene: TRBV19; J gene: TRBJ2-3; CDR3 protein: ASGQGGTDTQY
clone size: NA; V gene: TRBV27; J gene: TRBJ1-5; CDR3 protein: ASSLSRGNQPQH
clone size: NA; V gene: TRBV6-5; J gene: TRBJ1-1; CDR3 protein: ASDGGNTEAF
clone size: NA; V gene: TRBV19; J gene: TRBJ2-7; CDR3 protein: ASSIDLLTSGSRAYGYEQY
clone size: NA; V gene: TRBV14; J gene: TRBJ1-3; CDR3 protein: ASSRGTGNTIY
clone size: few; V gene: TRBV28; J gene: TRBJ2-3; CDR3 protein: ASSDTRRGLAQY
clone size: NA; V gene: TRBV6-6; J gene: TRBJ1-2; CDR3 protein: ASSLTGDYGYT
clone size: NA; V gene: TRBV7-9; J gene: TRBJ2-1; CDR3 protein: ASSPGLAGGFYNEQF
clone size: NA; V gene: TRBV4-2; J gene: TRBJ2-3; CDR3 protein: ASSSRLAGESTDTQY
clone size: NA; V gene: TRBV14; J gene: TRBJ2-1; CDR3 protein: ASSQVGQTGDEQF
clone size: NA; V gene: TRBV16; J gene: TRBJ1-6; CDR3 protein: ASSPRTGNNSPLH
clone size: NA; V gene: TRBV6-5; J gene: TRBJ1-5; CDR3 protein: ASSRGQGPHQPQH
clone size: few; V gene: TRBV6-6; J gene: TRBJ1-1; CDR3 protein: ASSYGEYTEAF
clone size: NA; V gene: TRBV3-1/TRBV3-2; J gene: TRBJ1-1; CDR3 protein: ASSQVGGNTEAF
clone size: NA; V gene: TRBV10-3; J gene: TRBJ1-3; CDR3 protein: ASRQVSGNTIY
clone size: NA; V gene: TRBV7-2; J gene: TRBJ2-1; CDR3 protein: ASSLFSNEQF
clone size: once; V gene: TRBV7-2; J gene: TRBJ1-2; CDR3 protein: ASSPSGTGNYGYT
clone size: NA; V gene: TRBV7-2; J gene: TRBJ2-7; CDR3 protein: ASSLNSDKAYEQY
clone size: NA; V gene: TRBV3-1/TRBV3-2; J gene: TRBJ2-7; CDR3 protein: ASSRGQGNEQY
clone size: NA; V gene: TRBV19; J gene: TRBJ1-4; CDR3 protein: ASSKIKDRRNEKLF
clone size: NA; V gene: TRBV5-1; J gene: TRBJ1-3; CDR3 protein: ASSLFPEGGNTIY
clone size: once; V gene: TRBV4-3; J gene: TRBJ1-4; CDR3 protein: ASSQDMAKLF
clone size: NA; V gene: TRBV19; J gene: TRBJ2-1; CDR3 protein: ASSGGNNEQF
clone size: NA; V gene: TRBV27; J gene: TRBJ1-4; CDR3 protein: ASSLSGQGWEKLF
clone size: NA; V gene: TRBV5-4; J gene: TRBJ1-2; CDR3 protein: ASSSRTGTYGYT
clone size: NA; V gene: TRBV5-1; J gene: TRBJ2-2; CDR3 protein: ASTPGGPPGELF
clone size: NA; V gene: TRBV4-3; J gene: TRBJ1-5; CDR3 protein: ASSQDADRDVDSNQPQH